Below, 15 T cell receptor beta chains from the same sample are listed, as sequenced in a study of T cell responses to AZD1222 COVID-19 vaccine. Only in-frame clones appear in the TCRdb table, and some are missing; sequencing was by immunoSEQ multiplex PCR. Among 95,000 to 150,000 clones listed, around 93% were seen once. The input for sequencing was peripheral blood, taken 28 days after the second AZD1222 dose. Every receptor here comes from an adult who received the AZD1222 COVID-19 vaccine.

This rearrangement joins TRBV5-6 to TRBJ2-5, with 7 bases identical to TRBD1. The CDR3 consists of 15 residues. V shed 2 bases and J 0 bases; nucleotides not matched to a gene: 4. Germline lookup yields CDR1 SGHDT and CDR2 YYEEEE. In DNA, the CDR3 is TGTGCCAGCAGCTTTAGGACAGGATACCAAGAGACCCAGTACTTC. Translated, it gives CASSFRTGYQETQYF.

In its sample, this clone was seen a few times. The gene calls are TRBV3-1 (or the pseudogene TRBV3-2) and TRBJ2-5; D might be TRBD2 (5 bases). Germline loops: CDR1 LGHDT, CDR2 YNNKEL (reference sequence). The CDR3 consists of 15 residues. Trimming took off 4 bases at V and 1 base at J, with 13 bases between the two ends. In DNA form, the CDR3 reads TGTGCCAGCAGCCCCGGGAACATCCTCCAAGAGACCCAGTACTTC. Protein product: CASSPGNILQETQYF.

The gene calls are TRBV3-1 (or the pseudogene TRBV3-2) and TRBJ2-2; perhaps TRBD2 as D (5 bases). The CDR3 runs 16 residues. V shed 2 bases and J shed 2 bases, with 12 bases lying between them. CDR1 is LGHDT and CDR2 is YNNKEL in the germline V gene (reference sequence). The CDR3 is CASSQLGRQNTGELFF. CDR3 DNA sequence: TGTGCCAGCAGCCAATTGGGGAGACAAAACACCGGGGAGCTGTTTTTT.

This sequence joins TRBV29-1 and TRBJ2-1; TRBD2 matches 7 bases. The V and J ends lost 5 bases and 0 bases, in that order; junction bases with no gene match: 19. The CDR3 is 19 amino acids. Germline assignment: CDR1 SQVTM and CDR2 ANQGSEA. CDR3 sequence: CSVHRGGSFPQSSYNEQFF. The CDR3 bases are TGCAGCGTTCACCGGGGCGGGAGTTTCCCACAGAGCTCCTACAATGAGCAGTTCTTC.

CDR3 in DNA: TGTGCCAGCAGCTTTTGGACAGTATCCACCGGGGAGCTGTTTTTT. Its translation is CASSFWTVSTGELFF. This sequence joins TRBV7-9 and TRBJ2-2, with TRBD1 as a possible D gene (6 bases). Germline V CDR1 and CDR2: SEHNR, FQNEAQ (reference sequence). Trimming shortened V by 3 bases and J by 4 bases, and 12 bases separated the two germline ends. The CDR3 contains 15 residues.

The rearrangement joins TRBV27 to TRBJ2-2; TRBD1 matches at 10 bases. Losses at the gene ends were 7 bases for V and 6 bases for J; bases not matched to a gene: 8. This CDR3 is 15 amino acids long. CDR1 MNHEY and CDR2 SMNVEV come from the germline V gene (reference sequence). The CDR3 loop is CASTHGQGGSGELFF. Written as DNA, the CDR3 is TGTGCCAGCACCCATGGACAGGGGGGATCCGGGGAGCTGTTTTTT.

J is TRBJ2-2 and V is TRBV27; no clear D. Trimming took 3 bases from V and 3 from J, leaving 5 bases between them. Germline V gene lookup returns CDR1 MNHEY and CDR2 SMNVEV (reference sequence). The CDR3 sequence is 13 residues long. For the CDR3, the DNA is TGTGCCAGCAGTTTTCGGTACACCGGGGAGCTGTTTTTT. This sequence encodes CASSFRYTGELFF.

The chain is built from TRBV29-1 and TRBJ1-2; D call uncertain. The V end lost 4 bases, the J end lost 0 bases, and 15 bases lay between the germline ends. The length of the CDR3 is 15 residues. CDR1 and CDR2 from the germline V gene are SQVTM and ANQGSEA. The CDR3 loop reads CSVARVLDPNYGYTF. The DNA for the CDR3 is TGCAGCGTTGCCCGTGTCCTGGACCCTAACTATGGCTACACCTTC.

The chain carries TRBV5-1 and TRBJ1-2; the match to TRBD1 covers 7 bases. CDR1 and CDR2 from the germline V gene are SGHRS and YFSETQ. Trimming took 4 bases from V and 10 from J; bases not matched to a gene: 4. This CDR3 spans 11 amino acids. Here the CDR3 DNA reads TGCGCCAGCAGCGAGGGACAGACCTACACCTTC. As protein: CASSEGQTYTF.

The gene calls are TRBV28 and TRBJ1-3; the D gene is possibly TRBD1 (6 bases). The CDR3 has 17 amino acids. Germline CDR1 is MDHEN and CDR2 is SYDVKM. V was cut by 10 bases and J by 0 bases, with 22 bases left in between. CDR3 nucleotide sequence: TGTGCCACCAAAGACGTATCCGGGACAAGCTCTGGAAACACCATATATTTT. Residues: CATKDVSGTSSGNTIYF.

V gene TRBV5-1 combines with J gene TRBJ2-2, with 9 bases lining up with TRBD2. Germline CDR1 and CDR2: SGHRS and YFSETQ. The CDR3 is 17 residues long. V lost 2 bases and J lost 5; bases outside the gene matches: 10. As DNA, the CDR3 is TGCGCCAGCAGCTTCGATGGCGGGAGGGCAGGGACCGGGGAGCTGTTTTTT. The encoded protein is CASSFDGGRAGTGELFF. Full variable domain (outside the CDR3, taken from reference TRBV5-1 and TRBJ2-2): KAGVTQTPRYLIKTRGQQVTLSCSPISGHRSVSWYQQTPGQGLQFLFEYFSETQRNKGNFPGRFSGRQFSNSRSEMNVSTLELGDSALYLCASSFDGGRAGTGELFFGEGSRLTVL.

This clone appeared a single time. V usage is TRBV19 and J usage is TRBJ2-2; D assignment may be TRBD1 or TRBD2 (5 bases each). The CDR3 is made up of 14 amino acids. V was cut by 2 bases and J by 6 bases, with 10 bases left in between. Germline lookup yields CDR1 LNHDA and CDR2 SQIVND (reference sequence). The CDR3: CASSIPGTSGELFF. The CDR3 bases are TGTGCCAGTAGTATACCCGGGACCTCCGGGGAGCTGTTTTTT.

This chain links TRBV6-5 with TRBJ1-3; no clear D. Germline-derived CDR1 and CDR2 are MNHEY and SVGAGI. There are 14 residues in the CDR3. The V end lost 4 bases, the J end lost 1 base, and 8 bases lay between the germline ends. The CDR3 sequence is CASSSPKSGNTIYF. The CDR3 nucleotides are TGTGCCAGCAGTTCACCTAAATCTGGAAACACCATATATTTT.

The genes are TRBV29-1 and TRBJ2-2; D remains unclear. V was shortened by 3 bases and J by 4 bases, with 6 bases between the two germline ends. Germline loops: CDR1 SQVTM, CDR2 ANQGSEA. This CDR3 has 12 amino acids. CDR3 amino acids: CSVDSVTGELFF. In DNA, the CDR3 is TGCAGCGTTGACTCGGTCACCGGGGAGCTGTTTTTT.

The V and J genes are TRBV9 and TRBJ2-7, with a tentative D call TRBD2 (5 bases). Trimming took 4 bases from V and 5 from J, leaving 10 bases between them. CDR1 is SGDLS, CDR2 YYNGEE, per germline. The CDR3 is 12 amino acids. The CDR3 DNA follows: TGTGCCAGCAGCTTAAGGGAGAACGAGCAGTACTTC. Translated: CASSLRENEQYF.